This T cell receptor (beta chain) came from a study of cytomegalovirus exposure and HLA in healthy donors (dated by TCRdb to 2017 to 2019). The study in broad terms: An earlier analysis of 550 to 700 of the donors reported 250 to 300 Gb of sequence data and around 120 million unique TCR beta sequences from about 200 million T cells. An earlier analysis of around 580 of the donors used high-throughput TCR beta sequencing to judge whether each TCR beta V gene segment behaved as functional or pseudogenic. The study profiled the T cell repertoires of more than 500 subjects by immunosequencing and related them to cytomegalovirus serostatus. Typing coverage differed by locus: A, B, C, DRB1 and DQB1 were typed in roughly 620-630 donors, DQA1 in about 500, DPA1 in some 610, and DPB1 in 400 to 490. An early release covering about 600 HLA-typed donors comprised about 300 gigabases of sequencing data and around 80 million unique TCR sequences. Across approximately 400 genotyped donors of the cohort, an average of 235,054 unique TCR beta nucleotide sequences per donor were sequenced, and roughly 20% of those sequences were non-productive. Of the 300 to 500 genotyped donors, 81% were placed in the genetic ancestry cluster associated with self-reported Caucasian donors. Along with the approximately 620-subject first cohort, a separate validation cohort of 120 different subjects was used. All discovery cohort repertoires had been generated using a single sequencing platform. The study aimed to test whether signatures of past pathogen exposure could be identified by cataloging public T cell receptors. Both class I and class II loci were covered by HLA typing, at four-digit resolution. To predict cytomegalovirus infection status, the study brought together high-throughput TCR immunosequencing, statistical association of individual TCRs with disease status, and machine learning. Donor age, sex, ethnicity and CMV serostatus were compiled alongside the repertoire data. In a later analysis, previously published TCR beta repertoires from 666 donors were re-analyzed and high-resolution HLA genotyping was added so that TCR occurrence patterns could be studied. A later genetic analysis used genome-wide SNP genotypes for about three fifths of the 666 donors, treating that subset as a discovery cohort. Rather than drawing on any new phenotypic data, the later analysis identified candidate immune exposures from TCR beta sequences and the way those sequences occurred across donors. Four to six DR-DQ haplotypes were handled as single units for association and clustering, since linkage in the cohort was strong. Broad study findings and their caveats: Because counts were too low, about 18 rarely observed V segments, including chromosome 9 orphons, were left out of the earlier analysis of 500 to 750 of the donors. In a later analysis, TCR association rates were found to vary across HLA loci, with the most associated TCRs seen for DRB1 alleles and the fewest for HLA-C alleles. Broadly in line with IMGT annotations, most TCR beta V segments showed up in productive rearrangements about 87% or about 30% of the time in an earlier analysis of roughly 590 of the donors. In a later analysis, HLA-associated TCR beta chains were found to be more clonally expanded and to have lower generation probabilities than equally common non-associated chains. The study listed 164 TCR beta chains as associated with cytomegalovirus. In a later analysis, 16,951 TCR beta sequences were associated with specific HLA alleles at a false discovery rate of 0.05. Roughly uniform sequencing depth across donors was assumed in presence/absence analyses, although this assumption may not hold. Most TCR sequences were observed very rarely across donors, whereas some public TCRs were present in many individuals. Three of the identified cytomegalovirus-associated TCR beta chains were confirmed in vitro to be specific for cytomegalovirus antigens. A cluster of highly shared sequence variants was judged likely to be a technical artifact of the sequencing pipeline. The authors suggested that the approach could potentially be extended to other disease states and immunological phenotypes. Linkage disequilibrium might explain the correlated functional status among segregating V segments, but an unknown experimental factor could not be excluded. A later genetic analysis reported fewer N-insertions in productive TCRs among donors in an Asian-associated ancestry cluster than the roughly 700-donor mean. A further reported finding was that TCR beta sequences accurately predicted the HLA-A and HLA-B alleles for most subjects in the first cohort. The classifier was reported to diagnose cytomegalovirus status with high specificity and sensitivity in both the original and validation cohorts. The cohort was sequenced for TCR beta chains only, and without alpha or paired-chain data the features that could be detected were limited. When HLA alleles, especially DR and DQ, strongly co-occurred, attributing TCR associations to individual alleles was difficult. Because HLA typing was missing for some donors at each locus, association tests included only the typed subset. A later genetic analysis associated a missense DCLRE1C variant with V-gene and J-gene trimming of TCR beta chains, and an independent cohort replicated the association. A later analysis reported that several top co-occurrence clusters appeared linked to parvovirus B19, influenza, CMV and Epstein-Barr virus. Because the 87-base-pair reads could not distinguish some IMGT-functional V segments, including TRBV6-2 and TRBV6-3, those segments were excluded. CMV serostatus was the only immune exposure information available for the cohort. According to a later analysis, most CMV-associated TCR beta chains appeared to be HLA-restricted, and the HLA associations seemed to be driven largely by CMV exposure.

As to this clone: The antigen it binds to is not known. Base-call qualities are not available, and no considerably larger clone is one nucleotide away.

The cohort was made up of several hundred healthy bone marrow donors. All cohort members were sampled while nominally healthy, although unrecorded immune exposures were likely present. CMV serostatus was positive for more than 250 and negative for about 55% of the roughly 670 cohort members, and was not recorded for this donor. A peripheral blood sample was provided by each donor, and peripheral blood mononuclear cells were used for TCR beta sequencing. Genomic DNA extraction from the blood cell samples was performed with the Qiagen DNeasy Blood Extraction Kit. Library construction relied on the immunoSEQ multiplex PCR assay. A mixture of 60 forward primers for TCR Vbeta segments and 13 reverse primers for TCR Jbeta segments was used in the multiplex PCR. Amplification of the CDR3 region of rearranged TCR beta genes was performed with a multiplex PCR assay on genomic DNA. The amplified TCR beta libraries were sequenced on the Illumina HiSeq System as 87-base-pair reads. Turning to the authors' computational methods: A later analysis tallied tens of millions of unique TCR beta chains across the 666 repertoires, and around 10 million of those chains were shared by two or more donors. A nearest-neighbor algorithm error-corrected the raw reads and collapsed the reads into unique sequences, merging closely related sequences to remove PCR and sequencing errors. V, D and J gene segments were assigned by aligning CDR3 sequences to IMGT reference sequences. For a sequence to be retained, a match of at least six nucleotides to both a V gene segment and a J gene segment was required. A rearrangement was called productive if the CDR3 had no stop codons and remained in frame with V and J, and every other rearrangement was called non-productive. Following IMGT convention, CDR3 was defined as the stretch from the second conserved V-encoded cysteine to the conserved J-encoded phenylalanine. The earlier analysis of 550 to 650 of the donors excluded any sequence lacking an unambiguous match to a single V gene segment. In an earlier analysis of approximately 610 of the donors, V segments were called functional above 56.7% productive rearrangements and were called segregating when the between-donor standard deviation exceeded 5%. To diagnose cytomegalovirus status from the catalog of TCR beta chain sequences, a statistical classification framework was built. In a later analysis, V and J genes were assigned by comparing TCR nucleotide sequences against IMGT/GENE-DB human TR gene sequences. Using the TCRdist pipeline, a later analysis assigned CDR3 sequences along with most-parsimonious VDJ recombination scenarios. A later analysis defined each TCR beta chain by its CDR3 amino acid sequence plus V-gene family, and excluded reads lacking a unique V-gene family. In a later analysis, fewer than 600 highly shared, low-generation-probability nucleotide sequences were removed to address suspected cross-contamination and a sequencing artifact. In a later analysis, a clonal expansion index was calculated for each public chain from normalized within-repertoire ranks of inferred template counts. In a later analysis, generation probabilities were computed with a VDJ recombination model fitted to out-of-frame rearrangements, and the resulting probabilities were checked against IGoR. In a later analysis, hypergeometric tests were used to score TCR-TCR, TCR-HLA and TCR-CMV co-occurrence, with a repertoire-size bias correction applied to TCR pairs. To estimate false discovery rates, a later analysis permuted the HLA or CMV assignments 20 times. A later analysis grouped co-occurring TCRs with DBSCAN, adding TCRdist sequence similarity when clustering within HLA-allele-positive subsets. Repertoires with fewer than 30,000 or more than 120,000 public chains were left out of co-occurrence clustering, as were about 5 repertoires with anomalous nucleotide sharing. TCRdb's version of the immuneACCESS table is confined to in-frame rearrangements and falls short of the full clone set. An unresolved V gene accounts for under half of the shortfall where checked; the remainder is of unknown origin. The V and J calls and clone size were taken over from that table, and D and trimming were inferred from the DNA. For this sample the table gives 95,000 to 150,000 clones, of which 77% were detected only once. Jointly, the top ten make up approximately 3.7% of the sample.

Measured from the cysteine to the phenylalanine, the CDR3 is 16 residues long. The read is trimmed to its CDR3 DNA, 48 bases read in frame from base 1. Relative to germline, V is missing 1 base and J is missing 0 bases, with 5 bases of the junction outside any gene match. The germline V gene (reference sequence) sets CDR1 to SGHAT and CDR2 to FQDESV. Material for sequencing was PBMCs. The chain was built from TRBV11-1 and TRBJ1-1; TRBD1 fits 7 bases in the junction. The sequence came from a human donor in good health. The nucleotide sequence is TGTGCCAGCAGCTTAGGCAGGGGGAGAATGAACACTGAAGCTTTCTTT. Its coded protein is CASSLGRGRMNTEAFF.